These 29 T cell receptor beta chains share one sample of origin, sequenced in a study of radiation and T cells in renal cell carcinoma. This sample's time point: blood 2 weeks post-SBRT. The treatment is: 15 Gy SBRT to primary tumor, nephrectomy 4 weeks later. Libraries were prepared by immunoSEQ multiplex PCR; TCRdb keeps only in-frame clonotypes and omits some of them. The sample includes around 120,000 clones, 80% to 90% of them seen just once. Sequencing used blood, obtained from a patient whose treatment included radiotherapy and nephrectomy. The source is a woman aged 60 to 75 with renal cell carcinoma.

The rearrangement uses TRBV18 and TRBJ2-3; D tentatively fits TRBD1 or TRBD2 (6 bases each). V dropped 2 bases and J dropped 4 bases, with 19 bases sitting between them. CDR3 length equals 17 residues. Germline-derived CDR1 and CDR2 are KGHSH and LQKENI. DNA of the CDR3: TGTGCCAGCTCACCAATACCGGTGGGGGGCGTGGCAGATACGCAGTATTTT. This encodes CASSPIPVGGVADTQYF.

The chain links TRBV28 to TRBJ1-4; TRBD1 matches 7 bases. The CDR3 has 15 amino acids. Germline-derived CDR1 and CDR2 are MDHEN and SYDVKM. The ends lost 2 bases at V and 2 bases at J; junction bases unmatched: 2. The CDR3 bases are TGTGCCAGCAGTTTACCGGGACAGACTAATGAAAAACTGTTTTTT. This sequence encodes CASSLPGQTNEKLFF.

The chain has TRBV15 and TRBJ2-5, with D possibly TRBD1 on 7 matching bases. The germline V gene has CDR1 LNHNV and CDR2 YYDKDF (reference sequence). The CDR3 is 13 amino acids. V was clipped by 9 bases and J by 5 bases, with 16 bases between them. As DNA, the CDR3 is TGTGCCACTCGGAGGGGGCGCCAGGAGACCCAGTACTTC. Its translation: CATRRGRQETQYF.

J is TRBJ1-2 and V is TRBV9; D is unresolved. Germline-derived CDR1 and CDR2 are SGDLS and YYNGEE. V was trimmed by 4 bases and J by 8 bases, leaving 12 bases between them. The length of the CDR3 is 12 residues. CDR3 region: CASSRVGWGYTF. In DNA form, the CDR3 reads TGTGCCAGCAGCCGGGTAGGTTGGGGCTACACCTTC.

This clone has only a few counts. The V gene is TRBV27, the J gene TRBJ2-7; D possibly corresponds to TRBD1 (5 bases). Germline V gives CDR1 MNHEY, CDR2 SMNVEV (reference sequence). V gave up 3 bases and J gave up 0 bases, with 9 bases separating them. The CDR3 length is 14 residues. CDR3 DNA: TGTGCCAGCAGTTTGACAGCCCCCTCCTACGAGCAGTACTTC. Its protein product is CASSLTAPSYEQYF.

This chain joins TRBV18 and TRBJ2-3; D assignment may be TRBD1 or TRBD2 (5 bases each). This CDR3 is built from 14 residues. Germline CDR1 and CDR2: KGHSH and LQKENI. The ends were cut back, 2 bases at V and 4 bases at J, with 10 bases in the middle. The CDR3 region is CASSPGGPSDTQYF. Here the CDR3 DNA reads TGTGCCAGCTCACCAGGGGGACCTTCAGATACGCAGTATTTT.

The genes are TRBV9 and TRBJ2-1, with D perhaps being TRBD1 or TRBD2 (5 bases each). From germline, CDR1 is SGDLS and CDR2 YYNGEE. Trimming took off 6 bases at V and 6 bases at J, with 19 bases between the two ends. The CDR3 totals 15 residues. The CDR3 nucleotides are TGTGCCAGCACCTATCCCGGGGCCGTCTTCAATGAGCAGTTCTTC. It codes for CASTYPGAVFNEQFF.

The gene calls are TRBV29-1 and TRBJ2-2; D possibly corresponds to TRBD1 (6 bases). V was trimmed by 5 bases and J by 0 bases, leaving 10 bases between them. The CDR3 consists of 14 residues. Germline loops: CDR1 SQVTM, CDR2 ANQGSEA. The CDR3, as DNA: TGCAGCGTTCAAAGGACAGCGAACACCGGGGAGCTGTTTTTT. It encodes CSVQRTANTGELFF.

This rearrangement joins TRBV29-1 to TRBJ2-3, with 7 bases aligning to TRBD1. Per germline, CDR1 SQVTM and CDR2 ANQGSEA. CDR3 length: 13 residues. J gave up 2 bases and V 4 bases, and 3 bases lay outside the gene matches. In DNA form, the CDR3 reads TGCAGCGTTGTAACAGGGGCCACAGATACGCAGTATTTT. As protein: CSVVTGATDTQYF.

The V gene is TRBV9, the J gene TRBJ2-7; D could derive from TRBD1 or TRBD2 (5 bases each). CDR3 length: 15 residues. Deletions cut 0 bases from V and 4 bases from J, with 14 bases between. Germline V gene lookup returns CDR1 SGDLS and CDR2 YYNGEE. The CDR3 DNA reads TGTGCCAGCAGCGTAGATCCCGGGGCTTGGTACGAGCAGTACTTC. Translating it yields CASSVDPGAWYEQYF.

Of note for this clone: The sample holds other DNA sequences that translate to the same CDR3. This chain links TRBV19 with TRBJ1-1; D is unresolved. The CDR3 sequence is 12 residues long. Trimming shortened V by 2 bases and J by 4 bases, and 5 bases separated the two germline ends. Germline V lookup: CDR1 LNHDA, CDR2 SQIVND (reference sequence). CDR3 sequence reads: CASSIRGTEAFF. The CDR3 region has the DNA TGTGCCAGTAGTATACGGGGCACTGAAGCTTTCTTT.

This rearrangement joins TRBV7-2 to TRBJ1-2; maybe TRBD1 (5 bases). Trimming removed 4 bases at V and 5 bases at J, with 17 bases between. The CDR3 covers 15 residues. CDR1 is SGHTA and CDR2 is FQGNSA in the germline V gene. The CDR3 nucleotides are TGTGCCAGCAGCTCCCTTGCAGGGAGGATGTATGGCTACACCTTC. Protein: CASSSLAGRMYGYTF.

This clone has only a few counts. The chain couples TRBV6-5 to TRBJ2-5; TRBD1 matches 9 bases. Trimming took 6 bases from V and 4 from J; bases not matched to a gene: 6. There are 14 residues in the CDR3. CDR1 is MNHEY and CDR2 is SVGAGI in the germline V gene. This CDR3 is CASRSGTGRETQYF. CDR3 DNA sequence: TGTGCCAGCAGGTCCGGGACAGGGAGAGAGACCCAGTACTTC.

This chain joins TRBV2 and TRBJ2-1; TRBD2 matches 7 bases. The CDR3 runs to 14 residues. Trimming took 4 bases from V and 9 from J; bases not matched to a gene: 9. Germline V gene data show CDR1 as SNHLY and CDR2 as FYNNEI. The CDR3 nucleotides are TGTGCCAGCAGTGTGAGCGGGGCTAGAGGTGAGCAGTTCTTC. It specifies CASSVSGARGEQFF.

This clone has a handful of counts. The rearrangement links TRBV4-1 to TRBJ2-5, with D perhaps given as TRBD1 or TRBD2 (5 bases each). Deletions cut 1 base from V and 3 bases from J, with 12 bases between. Per germline, CDR1 MGHRA and CDR2 YSYEKL. The CDR3 is 15 residues long. CDR3 sequence: CASSQGGRTEETQYF. In nucleotides, the CDR3 is TGCGCCAGCAGCCAAGGGGGGAGAACCGAAGAGACCCAGTACTTC.

V is TRBV4-1 and J is TRBJ1-2, with D hard to call. The germline V and J ends were trimmed by 0 bases and 4 bases, with 15 bases remaining between them. This CDR3 has 16 amino acids. Germline V gives CDR1 MGHRA, CDR2 YSYEKL. For the CDR3, the DNA is TGCGCCAGCAGCCAAGATTCGGGGATCCCCTCCTATGGCTACACCTTC. It translates to CASSQDSGIPSYGYTF.

The chain couples TRBV5-8 to TRBJ1-4, with a tentative D call TRBD1 (5 bases). Germline loops: CDR1 SGHTS, CDR2 YDEGEE. CDR3 length: 14 amino acids. Between the trimmed V and J ends, which lost 5 bases and 8 bases, there was a span of 16 bases. The CDR3 nucleotides are TGTGCCAGCAGGGGTTATGGGGACGGCGAAAAACTGTTTTTT. Translated, it gives CASRGYGDGEKLFF. Variable domain in full (rest from reference TRBV5-8 and TRBJ1-4): EAGVTQSPTHLIKTRGQQATLRCSPISGHTSVYWYQQALGLGLQFLLWYDEGEERNRGNFPPRFSGRQFPNYSSELNVNALELEDSALYLCASRGYGDGEKLFFGSGTQLSVL.

The table lists this clone with a few counts. The chain couples TRBV20-1 to TRBJ1-1, with D uncertain. V gave up 2 bases and J gave up 8 bases, with 6 bases separating them. The CDR3 is 10 residues long. Looked up from germline, CDR1 is DFQATT and CDR2 is SNEGSKA (reference sequence). Here the CDR3 reads CSARRGEAFF. CDR3 bases: TGCAGTGCTAGACGGGGAGAAGCTTTCTTT.

The rearrangement joins TRBV27 to TRBJ2-3; D assignment may be TRBD1 or TRBD2 (5 bases each). Germline loops: CDR1 MNHEY, CDR2 SMNVEV (reference sequence). V lost 8 bases to trimming and J lost 4 bases, with 16 bases between them. The CDR3 spans 14 residues. The CDR3 bases are TGTGCCAGCCGGCGCCAGGGAGTGCCAGATACGCAGTATTTT. This encodes CASRRQGVPDTQYF.

The V gene is TRBV28, the J gene TRBJ2-5; possibly TRBD1 for D (6 bases). Between the trimmed V and J ends, which lost 5 bases and 1 base, there was a span of 14 bases. The CDR3 totals 15 residues. CDR1 and CDR2 from the germline V gene are MDHEN and SYDVKM. This chain's CDR3 is CASSPLRTAQETQYF. For the CDR3, the DNA is TGTGCCAGCAGTCCCCTGAGGACAGCCCAAGAGACCCAGTACTTC.

The genes are TRBV28 and TRBJ2-5; 10 nucleotides match TRBD2. The germline V gene has CDR1 MDHEN and CDR2 SYDVKM. The CDR3 loop spans 16 amino acids. Germline trimming cut 6 bases from V and 4 bases from J; bases unmatched to any gene: 11. CDR3 protein: CASSRTSGRARETQYF. The DNA of the CDR3 is TGTGCCAGCAGCCGAACGAGCGGGAGGGCCCGAGAGACCCAGTACTTC.

The chain combines TRBV20-1 with TRBJ1-2; D call uncertain. Germline loops: CDR1 DFQATT, CDR2 SNEGSKA (reference sequence). CDR3 size: 11 residues. V was clipped by 6 bases and J by 6 bases, with 11 bases between them. CDR3 in amino acids: CSARTEDGYTF. DNA for the CDR3: TGCAGTGCCCGGACCGAAGATGGCTACACCTTC.

The rearrangement joins TRBV28 to TRBJ1-1, with D possibly TRBD1 on 6 matching bases. CDR1 MDHEN and CDR2 SYDVKM come from the germline V gene. Trimming left V 3 bases short and J 1 base short, with 18 bases between. The CDR3 sequence is 17 residues long. Here the CDR3 DNA reads TGTGCCAGCAGTTTCGTTGCGGGGGCGCAGGGGAACACTGAAGCTTTCTTT. Translating it yields CASSFVAGAQGNTEAFF.

The chain couples TRBV6-4 to TRBJ2-1, with D possibly being TRBD1 (5 bases). Germline CDR1 MRHNA, CDR2 SNTAGT. V was clipped by 6 bases and J by 1 base, with 22 bases between them. The length of the CDR3 is 18 residues. The CDR3 DNA reads as TGTGCCAGCAGCCCTAAAGGGGTGGGGATTGGGTCCTACAATGAGCAGTTCTTC. Residues: CASSPKGVGIGSYNEQFF.

The chain carries TRBV28 and TRBJ1-2; 9 bases map to TRBD1. The CDR3 length is 14 residues. Losses at the gene ends were 7 bases for V and 8 bases for J; bases not matched to a gene: 11. CDR1 and CDR2 (germline): MDHEN, SYDVKM. This CDR3 reads CASTSLDRGPGYTF. CDR3 coding DNA: TGTGCCAGCACATCCCTGGACAGGGGACCGGGCTACACCTTC.

This clone was counted a single time. The rearrangement links TRBV27 to TRBJ1-2; 7 positions agree with TRBD1. Germline assignment: CDR1 MNHEY and CDR2 SMNVEV (reference sequence). The CDR3 is 16 amino acids. With 5 bases clipped from V and 2 bases from J, the junction kept 11 bases outside the gene matches. The CDR3, as DNA: TGTGCCAGCAGTACCCTACAGGGGATGACGAACTATGGCTACACCTTC. Residues: CASSTLQGMTNYGYTF.

J is TRBJ2-7 and V is TRBV6-6, with D perhaps matching TRBD1 (5 bases). CDR3 length: 13 residues. V dropped 3 bases and J dropped 3 bases, with 9 bases sitting between them. Per the germline V gene, CDR1 is MNHNY and CDR2 is SVGAGI (reference sequence). The CDR3 loop reads CASSYTGDYEQYF. The CDR3 DNA follows: TGTGCCAGCAGTTATACAGGTGACTACGAGCAGTACTTC.

This clone has only a few counts. The chain uses TRBV7-2 and TRBJ2-5; possibly TRBD2 for D (5 bases). Looked up from germline, CDR1 is SGHTA and CDR2 is FQGNSA. The CDR3 length is 13 residues. Trimming took 0 bases from V and 7 from J, leaving 9 bases between them. The chain's CDR3 is CASSLALAGTQYF. CDR3 coding DNA: TGTGCCAGCAGCTTAGCCCTAGCTGGGACCCAGTACTTC.

The chain uses TRBV9 and TRBJ1-1, with 11 bases lining up with TRBD1. The V and J ends lost 0 bases and 4 bases, in that order; junction bases with no gene match: 2. This CDR3 has 15 amino acids. In germline, CDR1 is SGDLS, CDR2 YYNGEE. This CDR3 reads CASSVGGQGGTEAFF. The CDR3 nucleotides read TGTGCCAGCAGCGTAGGGGGACAGGGGGGCACTGAAGCTTTCTTT.